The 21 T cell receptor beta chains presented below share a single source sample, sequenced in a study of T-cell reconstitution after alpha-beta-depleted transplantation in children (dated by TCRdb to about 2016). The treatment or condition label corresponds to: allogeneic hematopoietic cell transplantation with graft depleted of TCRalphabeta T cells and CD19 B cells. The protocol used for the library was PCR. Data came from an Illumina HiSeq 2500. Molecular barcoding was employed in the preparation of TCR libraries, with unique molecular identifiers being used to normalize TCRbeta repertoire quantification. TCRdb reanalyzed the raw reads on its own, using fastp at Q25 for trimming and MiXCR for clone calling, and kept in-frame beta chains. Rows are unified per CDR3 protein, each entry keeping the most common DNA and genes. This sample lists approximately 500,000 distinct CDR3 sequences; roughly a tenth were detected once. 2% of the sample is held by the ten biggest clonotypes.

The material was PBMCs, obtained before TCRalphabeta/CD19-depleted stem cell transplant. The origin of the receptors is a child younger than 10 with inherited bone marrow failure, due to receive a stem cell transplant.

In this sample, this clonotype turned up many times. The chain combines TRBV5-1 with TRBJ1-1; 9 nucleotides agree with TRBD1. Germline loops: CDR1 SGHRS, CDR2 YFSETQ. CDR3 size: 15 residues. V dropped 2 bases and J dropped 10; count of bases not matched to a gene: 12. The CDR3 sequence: CASSLVYRGQGRAFF. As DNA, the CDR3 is TGCGCCAGCAGCTTAGTATACCGCGGACAGGGGAGAGCTTTCTTT.

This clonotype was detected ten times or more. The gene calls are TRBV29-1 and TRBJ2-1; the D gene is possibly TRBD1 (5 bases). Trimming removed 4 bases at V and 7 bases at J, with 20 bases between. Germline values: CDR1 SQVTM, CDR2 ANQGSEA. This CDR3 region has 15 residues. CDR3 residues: CSVGLVVRRGNEQFF. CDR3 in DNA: TGCAGCGTTGGTTTAGTGGTTAGAAGGGGTAATGAGCAGTTCTTC.

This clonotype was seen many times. The CDR3 reads CASSADVSNEQFF. CDR3 nucleotides: TGTGCCAGCAGCGCAGACGTATCGAATGAGCAGTTCTTC. The chain joins TRBV7-9 to TRBJ2-1; D not certain. Trimming pared 5 bases from V and 7 bases from J, leaving 12 bases between. This CDR3 is built from 13 residues. The V gene's germline CDR1 is SEHNR and CDR2 FQNEAQ (reference sequence).

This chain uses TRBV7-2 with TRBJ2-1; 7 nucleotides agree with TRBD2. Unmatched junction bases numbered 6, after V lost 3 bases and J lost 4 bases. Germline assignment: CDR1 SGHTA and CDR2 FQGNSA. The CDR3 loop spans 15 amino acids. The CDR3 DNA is TGTGCCAGCAGCTTTGAGGGAGGGGAGTACAATGAGCAGTTCTTC. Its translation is CASSFEGGEYNEQFF.

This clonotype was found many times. CDR3 nucleotide sequence: TGTGCCAGCAGCTTAGAACTAGCGGGCAGATCCCATTTCAATGAGCAGTTCTTC. Translated, it gives CASSLELAGRSHFNEQFF. The genes are TRBV11-1 and TRBJ2-1, with TRBD2 matching 9 bases. The CDR3 is made up of 18 amino acids. The trim removed 1 base at V and 6 bases at J, leaving 13 bases unmatched. CDR1 and CDR2 from the germline V gene are SGHAT and FQDESV (reference sequence). Complete variable domain (other parts from reference TRBV11-1 and TRBJ2-1): EAEVAQSPRYKITEKSQAVAFWCDPISGHATLYWYRQILGQGPELLVQFQDESVVDDSQLPKDRFSAERLKGVDSTLKIQPAELGDSAMYLCASSLELAGRSHFNEQFFGPGTRLTVL.

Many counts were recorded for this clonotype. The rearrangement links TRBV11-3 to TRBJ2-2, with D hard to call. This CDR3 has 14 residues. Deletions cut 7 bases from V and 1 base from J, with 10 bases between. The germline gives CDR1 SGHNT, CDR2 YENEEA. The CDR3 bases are TGTGCCAGCACCCTGGACGGGAACACCGGGGAGCTGTTTTTT. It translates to CASTLDGNTGELFF. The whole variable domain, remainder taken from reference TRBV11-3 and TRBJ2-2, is EAGVVQSPRYKIIEKKQPVAFWCNPISGHNTLYWYLQNLGQGPELLIRYENEEAVDDSQLPKDRFSAERLKGVDSTLKIQPAELGDSAVYLCASTLDGNTGELFFGEGSRLTVL.

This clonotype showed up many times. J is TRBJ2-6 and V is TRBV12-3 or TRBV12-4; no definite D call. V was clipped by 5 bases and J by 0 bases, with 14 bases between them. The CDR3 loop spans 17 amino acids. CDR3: CASSGFFRSSGANVLTF. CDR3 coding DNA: TGTGCCAGCAGTGGGTTCTTCCGGTCCTCTGGGGCCAACGTCCTGACTTTC.

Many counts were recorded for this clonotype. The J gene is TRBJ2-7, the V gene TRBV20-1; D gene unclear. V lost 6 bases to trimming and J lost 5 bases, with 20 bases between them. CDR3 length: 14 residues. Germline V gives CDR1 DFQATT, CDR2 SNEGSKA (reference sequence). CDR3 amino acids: CSAHHWTAPDEQYF. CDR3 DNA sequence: TGCAGTGCGCATCACTGGACCGCGCCGGACGAGCAGTACTTC.

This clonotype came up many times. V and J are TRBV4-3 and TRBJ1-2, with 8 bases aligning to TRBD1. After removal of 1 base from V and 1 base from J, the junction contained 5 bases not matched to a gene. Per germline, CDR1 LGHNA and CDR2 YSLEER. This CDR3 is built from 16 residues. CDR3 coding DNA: TGCGCCAGCAGCCAAGCAGGGGGCGAATTTAACTATGGCTACACCTTC. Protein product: CASSQAGGEFNYGYTF.

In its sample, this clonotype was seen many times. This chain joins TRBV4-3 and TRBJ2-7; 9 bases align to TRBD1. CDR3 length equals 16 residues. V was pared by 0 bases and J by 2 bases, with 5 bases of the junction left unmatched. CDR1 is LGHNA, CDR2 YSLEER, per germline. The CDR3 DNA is TGCGCCAGCAGCCAAGATTCCGGGACAGGGACCTACGAGCAGTACTTC. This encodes CASSQDSGTGTYEQYF.

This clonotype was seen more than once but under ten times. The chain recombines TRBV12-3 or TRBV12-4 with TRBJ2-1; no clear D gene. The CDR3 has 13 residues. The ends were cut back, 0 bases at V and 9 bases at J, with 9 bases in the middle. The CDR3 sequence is CASSLARRGEQFF. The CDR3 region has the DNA TGTGCCAGCAGTTTAGCTCGGCGCGGTGAGCAGTTCTTC.

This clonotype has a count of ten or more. As DNA, the CDR3 is TGTGCCAGCAGCCAGGGTGGACTAGCTGGTAATGAGCAGTTCTTC. Translated, it gives CASSQGGLAGNEQFF. The chain recombines TRBV4-2 with TRBJ2-1; 8 bases are a match to TRBD2. The J segment lost 7 bases and the V segment lost 3 bases, leaving 8 bases of the junction unmatched. The CDR3 runs to 15 residues. CDR1 and CDR2 from the germline V gene are LGHNA and YNFKEQ.

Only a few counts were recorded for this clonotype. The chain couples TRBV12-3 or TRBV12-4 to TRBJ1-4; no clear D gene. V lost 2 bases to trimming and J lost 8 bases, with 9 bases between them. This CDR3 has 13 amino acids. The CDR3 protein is CASSLLVGEKLFF. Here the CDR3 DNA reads TGTGCCAGCAGTTTATTGGTGGGGGAAAAACTGTTTTTT.

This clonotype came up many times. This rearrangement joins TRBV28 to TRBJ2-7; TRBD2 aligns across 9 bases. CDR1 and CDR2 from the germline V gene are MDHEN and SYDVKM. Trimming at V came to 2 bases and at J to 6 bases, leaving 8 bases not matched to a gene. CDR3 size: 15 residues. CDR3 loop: CASSLLRGRVSEQYF. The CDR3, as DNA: TGTGCCAGCAGTTTACTTCGCGGGAGGGTGAGCGAGCAGTACTTC.

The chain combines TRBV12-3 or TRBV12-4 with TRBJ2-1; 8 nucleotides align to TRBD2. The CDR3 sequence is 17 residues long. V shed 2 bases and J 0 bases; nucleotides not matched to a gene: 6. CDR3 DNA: TGTGCCAGCAGTTTAAGCGGGAGCCCCAGCTCCTACAATGAGCAGTTCTTC. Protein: CASSLSGSPSSYNEQFF.

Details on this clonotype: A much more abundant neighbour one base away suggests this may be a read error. In DNA, the CDR3 is TGTGCCAGCAGTGACAGTTTCCTCTACGAGCAGTACTTC. Amino acid sequence: CASSDSFLYEQYF. The rearrangement uses TRBV27 and TRBJ2-7; perhaps TRBD1 as D (5 bases). The CDR3 sequence is 13 residues long. Trimming shortened V by 5 bases and J by 3 bases, and 11 bases separated the two germline ends. CDR1 is MNHEY and CDR2 is SMNVEV in the germline V gene (reference sequence).

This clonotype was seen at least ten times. CDR3: CSAQAERMDTEAFF. Written as DNA, the CDR3 is TGCAGTGCCCAAGCGGAACGCATGGACACTGAAGCTTTCTTT. This chain connects TRBV20-1 to TRBJ1-1; no clear D. Germline CDR1 DFQATT, CDR2 SNEGSKA (reference sequence). The CDR3 spans 14 residues. V lost 6 bases to trimming and J lost 3 bases, with 17 bases between them.

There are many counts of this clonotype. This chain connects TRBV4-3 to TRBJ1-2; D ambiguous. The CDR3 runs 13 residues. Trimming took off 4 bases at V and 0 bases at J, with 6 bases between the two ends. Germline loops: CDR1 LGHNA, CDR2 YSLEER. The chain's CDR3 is CASSPSANYGYTF. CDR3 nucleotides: TGCGCCAGCAGCCCGTCAGCTAACTATGGCTACACCTTC.

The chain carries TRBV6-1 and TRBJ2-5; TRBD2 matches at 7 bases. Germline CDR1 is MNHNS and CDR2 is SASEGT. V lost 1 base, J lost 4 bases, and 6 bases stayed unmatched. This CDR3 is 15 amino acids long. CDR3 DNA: TGTGCCAGCAGTGAAGTGAAGGGCGGGGGAGAGACCCAGTACTTC. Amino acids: CASSEVKGGGETQYF.

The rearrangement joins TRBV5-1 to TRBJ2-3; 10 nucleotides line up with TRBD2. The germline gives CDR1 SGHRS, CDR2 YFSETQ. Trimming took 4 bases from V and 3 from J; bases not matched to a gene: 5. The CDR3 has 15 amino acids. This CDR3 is CASSMGLASTDTQYF. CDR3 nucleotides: TGCGCCAGCAGCATGGGACTAGCGTCGACAGATACGCAGTATTTT.

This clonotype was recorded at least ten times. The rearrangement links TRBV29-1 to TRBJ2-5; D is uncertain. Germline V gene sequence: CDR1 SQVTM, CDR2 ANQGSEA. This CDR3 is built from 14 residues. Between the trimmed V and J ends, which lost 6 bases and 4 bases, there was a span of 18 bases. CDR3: CSVKLRLAGETQYF. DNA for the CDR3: TGCAGCGTAAAGCTTAGGCTCGCAGGAGAGACCCAGTACTTC. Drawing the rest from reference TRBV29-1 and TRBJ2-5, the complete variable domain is SAVISQKPSRDICQRGTSLTIQCQVDSQVTMMFWYRQQPGQSLTLIATANQGSEATYESGFVIDKFPISRPNLTFSTLTVSNMSPEDSSIYLCSVKLRLAGETQYFGPGTRLLVL.